This TCR beta chain was documented in a study of OX40 agonist ivuxolimab in advanced cancers. Looking at the study overall: A male proportion of 82.7% was recorded, with mean age approximately 57 years and range about 20 to 79. Two patients with cutaneous melanoma and one with hepatocellular carcinoma, three in total, showed partial responses.

Germline loops: CDR1 KGHSH, CDR2 LQKENI. The CDR3 contains 15 residues. Trimming cost V 1 base and J 2 bases, with 8 bases left between them. Exclusion applied to patients with autoimmune disease history or systemic immunosuppression. The repertoire was sequenced with immunoSEQ multiplex PCR; TCRdb's copy has only in-frame clones and lacks some. This sample carries approximately 86,000 clones, around 84% of them seen once, and the ten largest clones take 6.5%. The starting material was CD4+ or CD8+ T cells sorted from blood, obtained in a trial of the OX40 agonist ivuxolimab. The sequence derives from an adult with an advanced solid tumor such as melanoma, head and neck, liver or kidney cancer. The V call is TRBV18, the J call TRBJ2-2; D is unresolved. The CDR3 DNA sequence: TGTGCCAGCTCACCACTGGGGTTTAACACCGGGGAGCTGTTTTTT. It codes for CASSPLGFNTGELFF.